This T cell receptor beta chain was sequenced for a study of cytomegalovirus exposure and HLA in healthy donors. The protocol was immunoSEQ multiplex PCR, while the TCRdb copy is restricted to in-frame clones and leaves out a portion. The data hold about 170,000 clones, with 65% to 90% observed a single time. Germline CDR1 reads SNHLY; CDR2 reads FYNNEI. CDR3 length: 15 residues. The V gene lost 8 bases and the J gene lost 5 bases, with 20 bases spanning the gap. A remark on this clone: No antigen is known for it.

Notes on the study in general: Researchers catalogued about 160 TCR beta chains as cytomegalovirus-associated. Through in vitro validation, three CMV-associated chains were shown to be specific for CMV antigens. It was reportedly the case that the classifier diagnosed cytomegalovirus status with high specificity and sensitivity.

The source is a woman aged 18-29 years in good health and CMV-seronegative. Sample: PBMCs. V and J are TRBV2 and TRBJ2-3, with D possibly being TRBD2 (5 bases). CDR3: CASGSALLGEDTQYF. The CDR3 DNA reads as TGTGCCAGCGGGAGTGCGCTACTCGGGGAAGATACGCAGTATTTT.